A single sample is the source of the 19 T cell receptor beta chains below, sequenced in a study of blood T cell repertoires in COVID-19. Sequenced by immunoSEQ multiplex PCR; TCRdb stores in-frame clones only, minus some. The table records over 95,000 clones, about four fifths of them present only once. Specimen: peripheral blood. The source of these receptors is a woman of 80 years or more with active or convalescent COVID-19.

Turning to this clone: The junction does not match germline at one end; this may be a read error. The rearrangement links TRBV5-1 to TRBJ2-2; possible D gene TRBD1, 5 bases. Germline CDR1 SGHRS, CDR2 YFSETQ. The CDR3 sequence is 15 residues long. CDR3: CASSTGRANTGELFF. The CDR3, as DNA: TGTGCCAGCTCTACGGGCAGGGCGAACACCGGGGAGCTGTTTTTT.

The rearrangement uses TRBV4-3 and TRBJ2-5; 7 bases match TRBD2. The CDR3 contains 14 residues. From germline, CDR1 is LGHNA and CDR2 YSLEER. V was clipped by 3 bases and J by 5 bases; unmatched bases: 6. The DNA of the CDR3 is TGCGCCAGCAGCCAGGGCGGGAGCGCCGAGACCCAGTACTTC. Its translation: CASSQGGSAETQYF.

This rearrangement joins TRBV28 to TRBJ1-1; 10 nucleotides match TRBD1. J lost 6 bases, V lost 7 bases, and 14 bases had no gene match. The CDR3 contains 16 residues. Germline V gene lookup returns CDR1 MDHEN and CDR2 SYDVKM. The CDR3, as DNA: TGTGCCAGCACCGCGGACTTGGGACAGGGGAGCCCTGAAGCTTTCTTT. Its protein is CASTADLGQGSPEAFF.

V and J are TRBV11-2 and TRBJ2-7; a weak D match, TRBD2 (7 bases). The V end was cut by 4 bases, the J end by 3 bases, with 16 bases between. The germline V gene has CDR1 SGHAT and CDR2 FQNNGV. The CDR3 loop spans 15 amino acids. CDR3 amino acids: CASSWGAGEGYEQYF. The CDR3 bases are TGTGCCAGCAGCTGGGGGGCGGGAGAGGGCTACGAGCAGTACTTC.

The V and J genes are TRBV11-2 and TRBJ1-2; 10 bases map to TRBD1. V was clipped by 5 bases and J by 8 bases; unmatched bases: 11. Germline loops: CDR1 SGHAT, CDR2 FQNNGV. The CDR3 consists of 15 residues. DNA of the CDR3: TGTGCCAGCAGCCAGCTGACAGGGGGCAAAGGAGGCTACACCTTC. Its translation: CASSQLTGGKGGYTF.

The chain links TRBV7-9 to TRBJ2-5; D is unclear. The CDR3 has 16 residues. Germline loops: CDR1 SEHNR, CDR2 FQNEAQ (reference sequence). Trimming took off 0 bases at V and 5 bases at J, with 16 bases between the two ends. In DNA, the CDR3 is TGTGCCAGCAGCTTAGCTCTAGGTCTTATTATCGAGACCCAGTACTTC. It encodes CASSLALGLIIETQYF.

As for this clone: The sample carries other DNA sequences with the same CDR3. The chain uses TRBV28 and TRBJ2-1; TRBD2 aligns across 8 bases. The germline gives CDR1 MDHEN, CDR2 SYDVKM. The CDR3 totals 14 residues. The V segment lost 7 bases and the J segment 1 base; nucleotides outside the gene matches: 3. The CDR3, as DNA: TGTGCCAGCACGCCGGGGGGGTCCTACAATGAGCAGTTCTTC. It yields the protein CASTPGGSYNEQFF.

This CDR3 is CASSLEGGVGGPGAFF. The CDR3 bases are TGTGCCAGCAGTTTGGAGGGGGGTGTGGGGGGGCCCGGAGCTTTCTTT. The chain couples TRBV27 to TRBJ1-1, with D tentatively TRBD1 (6 bases). V shed 3 bases and J shed 10 bases, with 24 bases lying between them. This CDR3 contains 16 residues. Germline assignment: CDR1 MNHEY and CDR2 SMNVEV (reference sequence).

V and J are TRBV7-2 and TRBJ2-1; TRBD2 matches at 11 bases. V shed 4 bases and J 4 bases; nucleotides not matched to a gene: 3. CDR1 and CDR2 from the germline V gene are SGHTA and FQGNSA. The CDR3 is 15 residues long. The CDR3 coding sequence is TGTGCCAGCAGCTCCGGGACTAGCGGTTACAATGAGCAGTTCTTC. Its translation is CASSSGTSGYNEQFF.

The chain is built from TRBV2 and TRBJ1-4; a weak D match, TRBD1 (6 bases). Trimming removed 2 bases at V and 8 bases at J, with 15 bases between. Per the germline V gene, CDR1 is SNHLY and CDR2 is FYNNEI. This CDR3 is built from 15 residues. CDR3 in DNA: TGTGCCAGCAGTGAATTGGGCAGGGGTTGGGAAAAACTGTTTTTT. Its protein is CASSELGRGWEKLFF.

The genes are TRBV12-3 or TRBV12-4 and TRBJ2-1; 8 bases map to TRBD2. The CDR3 contains 13 residues. V was clipped by 6 bases and J by 12 bases; unmatched bases: 10. The DNA of the CDR3 is TGTGCCAGCAGACTAGCGGCCCCAGGCCGGCAGTTCTTC. Its translation is CASRLAAPGRQFF.

V is TRBV6-5 and J is TRBJ2-7; D may be TRBD2 (5 bases). CDR3 length: 12 amino acids. Germline-derived CDR1 and CDR2 are MNHEY and SVGAGI. Trimming took off 8 bases at V and 3 bases at J, with 11 bases between the two ends. The CDR3 loop is CASAGSGYEQYF. DNA for the CDR3: TGTGCCAGCGCGGGCTCAGGCTACGAGCAGTACTTC.

The chain carries TRBV2 and TRBJ2-7; TRBD1 matches at 7 bases. Germline V lookup: CDR1 SNHLY, CDR2 FYNNEI. V was clipped by 5 bases and J by 2 bases; unmatched bases: 6. This CDR3 region has 14 residues. CDR3 in amino acids: CASSRTGAAYEQYF. The DNA for the CDR3 is TGTGCCAGCAGTCGGACAGGAGCAGCCTACGAGCAGTACTTC.

V gene TRBV18 combines with J gene TRBJ2-7; D is unresolved. The V gene lost 3 bases and the J gene lost 4 bases, with 13 bases spanning the gap. Germline V gives CDR1 KGHSH, CDR2 LQKENI. CDR3 length: 14 residues. The DNA for the CDR3 is TGTGCCAGCTCACCTTCCCAGTCTGCTTACGAGCAGTACTTC. This codes for CASSPSQSAYEQYF.

This clone appeared once. The chain is built from TRBV20-1 and TRBJ2-7; D call uncertain. The V end lost 3 bases, the J end lost 0 bases, and 12 bases lay between the germline ends. The CDR3 has 14 residues. Germline CDR1 and CDR2: DFQATT and SNEGSKA (reference sequence). The DNA for the CDR3 is TGCAGTGCTAGTAACGTAGTTTCCTCCTACGAGCAGTACTTC. Translation: CSASNVVSSYEQYF.

Written as DNA, the CDR3 is TGTGCCAGCAGTGAAATGGGGGGGCAGGGCTACGAGCAGTACTTC. This translates into CASSEMGGQGYEQYF. The rearrangement links TRBV2 to TRBJ2-7; D possibly corresponds to TRBD2 (7 bases). Germline values: CDR1 SNHLY, CDR2 FYNNEI. V shed 2 bases and J shed 3 bases, with 14 bases lying between them. This CDR3 region has 15 residues.

This clone was recorded a few times. The chain carries TRBV7-3 and TRBJ2-3; D ambiguous. Trimming left V 2 bases short and J 1 base short, with 7 bases between. This CDR3 comprises 14 residues. Germline V gene sequence: CDR1 SGHTA, CDR2 FQGTGA. DNA of the CDR3: TGTGCCAGCAGCTTATTGGCGGGCACAGATACGCAGTATTTT. Its translation: CASSLLAGTDTQYF.

Only one count was recorded for this clone. V is TRBV24-1 and J is TRBJ2-7, with D possibly TRBD2 on 6 matching bases. Germline-derived CDR1 and CDR2 are KGHDR and SFDVKD. Between the trimmed V and J ends, which lost 9 bases and 5 bases, there was a span of 19 bases. The CDR3 loop spans 14 amino acids. The CDR3: CATFRFRGIHEQYF. The CDR3 DNA sequence: TGTGCCACCTTCCGATTTCGCGGGATCCACGAGCAGTACTTC.

The genes are TRBV27 and TRBJ2-2, with D possibly being TRBD2 (6 bases). The CDR3 covers 15 residues. CDR1 is MNHEY, CDR2 SMNVEV, per germline (reference sequence). Trimming stripped 1 base from V and 6 bases from J, with 12 bases between. CDR3 protein: CASSLYGSVPGELFF. CDR3 in DNA: TGTGCCAGCAGTTTATACGGGAGTGTTCCCGGGGAGCTGTTTTTT.